This T cell receptor (beta chain) was identified during a study of T cell responses to AZD1222 COVID-19 vaccine. Overall study findings and caveats: Elevations in Spike-specific TCR breadth and depth followed administration of two AZD1222 doses. Only five to seven individuals given AZD1222 were seropositive at baseline. The sample set comprised mostly white British donors with more females, and clonal diversity was possibly underestimated.

The protocol was immunoSEQ multiplex PCR, while the TCRdb copy is restricted to in-frame clones and leaves out a portion. The profile shows approximately 30,000 clones, roughly 90% of them singletons. On this clone: Its antigen remains unidentified.

V lost 1 base and J lost 14; bases outside the gene matches: 4. The germline gives CDR1 LGHDT, CDR2 YNNKEL (reference sequence). The CDR3 sequence is 14 residues long. This chain links TRBV3-1 (or the pseudogene TRBV3-2) with TRBJ2-3; 15 bases are a match to TRBD2. This sample comprised peripheral blood, obtained on day 0 of AZD1222 vaccination. The receptor's source is an adult in good health. The CDR3 spells CASSQGPGLAGGYF. In nucleotides, the CDR3 is TGTGCCAGCAGCCAAGGCCCGGGACTAGCGGGAGGGTATTTT.